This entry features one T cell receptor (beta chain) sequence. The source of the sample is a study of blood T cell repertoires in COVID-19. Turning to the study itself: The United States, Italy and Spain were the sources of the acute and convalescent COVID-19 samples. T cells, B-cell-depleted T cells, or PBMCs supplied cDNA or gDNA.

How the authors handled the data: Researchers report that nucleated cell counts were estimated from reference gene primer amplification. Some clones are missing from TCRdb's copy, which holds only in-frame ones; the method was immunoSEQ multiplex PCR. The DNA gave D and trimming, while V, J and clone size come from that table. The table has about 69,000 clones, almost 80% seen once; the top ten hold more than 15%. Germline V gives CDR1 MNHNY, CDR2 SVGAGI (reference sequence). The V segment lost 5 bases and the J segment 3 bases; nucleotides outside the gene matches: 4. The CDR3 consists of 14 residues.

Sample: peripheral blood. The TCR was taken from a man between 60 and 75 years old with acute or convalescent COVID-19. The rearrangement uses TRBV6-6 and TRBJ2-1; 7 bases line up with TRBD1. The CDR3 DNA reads TGTGCCAGCAGTCTAGGGACAGTCTACAATGAGCAGTTCTTC. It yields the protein CASSLGTVYNEQFF.